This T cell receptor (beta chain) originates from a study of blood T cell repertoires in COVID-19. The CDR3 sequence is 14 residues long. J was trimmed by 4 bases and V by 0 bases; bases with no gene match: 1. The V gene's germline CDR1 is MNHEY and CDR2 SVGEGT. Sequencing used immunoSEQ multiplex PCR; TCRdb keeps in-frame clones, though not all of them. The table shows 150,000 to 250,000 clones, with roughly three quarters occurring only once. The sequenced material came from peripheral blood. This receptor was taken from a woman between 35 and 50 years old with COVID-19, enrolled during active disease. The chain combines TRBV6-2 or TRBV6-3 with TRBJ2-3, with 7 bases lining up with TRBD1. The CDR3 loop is CASSYSTGPDTQYF. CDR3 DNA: TGTGCCAGCAGTTACTCGACAGGGCCAGATACGCAGTATTTT.